A single sample is the source of the 21 T cell receptor beta chains below, sequenced in a study of B cell selection in AIRE deficiency. Sequencing used immunoSEQ multiplex PCR; TCRdb keeps in-frame clones, though not all of them. In the table there are some 25,000 clones, roughly 95% of which are singletons. The sorted conventional CD4 T cells were gated as CD4+CD127+. Material: CD4+CD127+ conventional T cells sorted from PBMCs. The receptor source for this set is a human donor in good health.

Details on this clone: One end of the junction does not line up with germline, which may come from a read error. The chain employs TRBV5-3 and TRBJ1-2; the D is unclear. TRBV5-3 is an ORF for which the function is uncertain. The CDR3 runs 13 residues. CDR3: CASSLKGAMAITF. DNA for the CDR3: TGTGCCAGCAGCTTAAAGGGTGCTATGGCTATCACCTTC.

The V call is TRBV7-6, the J call TRBJ2-1; D call uncertain. With 3 bases removed from V and 0 bases from J, the gap between germline ends came to 12 bases. Per the germline V gene, CDR1 is SGHVS and CDR2 is FNYEAQ. The CDR3 runs to 16 residues. The CDR3 sequence is CASSLDSPSSYNEQFF. CDR3 nucleotide sequence: TGTGCCAGCAGCTTGGATTCCCCGAGCTCCTACAATGAGCAGTTCTTC.

On this clone itself: One junction end disagrees with the germline gene, perhaps due to a read error. The chain couples TRBV6-1 to TRBJ2-6, with D maybe TRBD1 (5 bases). There are 16 residues in the CDR3. Per the germline V gene, CDR1 is MNHNS and CDR2 is SASEGT. CDR3 in amino acids: CASSERPSSGANVLAF. Written as DNA, the CDR3 is TGTGCCAGCAGTGAAAGGCCCAGCTCTGGGGCCAACGTCCTGGCTTTC.

The chain is built from TRBV29-1 and TRBJ2-3; D remains unclear. Germline assignment: CDR1 SQVTM and CDR2 ANQGSEA. The ends were cut back, 1 base at V and 2 bases at J, with 10 bases in the middle. The CDR3 is 14 residues long. The CDR3, as DNA: TGCAGCGTTGAAGTCCGCGCAGTCACAGATACGCAGTATTTT. This translates into CSVEVRAVTDTQYF.

The chain combines TRBV2 with TRBJ2-1; 7 bases are shared with TRBD2. Germline V lookup: CDR1 SNHLY, CDR2 FYNNEI. V shed 6 bases, J shed 10 bases, and the junction held 6 bases outside the gene matches. The CDR3 loop spans 12 amino acids. The DNA for the CDR3 is TGTGCCAGCAGGGGGGGGGTCTTGGAGCAGTTCTTC. It yields the protein CASRGGVLEQFF.

The chain combines TRBV5-3 with TRBJ1-2, with D maybe TRBD1 (5 bases). TRBV5-3 falls under the ORF class, with uncertain function. There are 15 residues in the CDR3. Trimming removed 4 bases at V and 2 bases at J, with 15 bases between. CDR3 sequence reads: CARSLRGSLNYGYTF. In DNA form, the CDR3 reads TGTGCCAGAAGCCTGAGGGGATCCTTGAACTATGGCTACACCTTC.

The CDR3 loop reads CASSSQGGGGHEKLFF. In nucleotides, the CDR3 is TGTGCCAGCAGTTCTCAAGGAGGGGGCGGGCATGAAAAACTGTTTTTT. The chain employs TRBV7-6 and TRBJ1-4; the match to TRBD1 covers 7 bases. J gave up 6 bases and V 6 bases, and 13 bases lay outside the gene matches. Germline CDR1 is SGHVS and CDR2 is FNYEAQ. This CDR3 region has 16 residues.

V gene TRBV7-9 combines with J gene TRBJ2-5, with 8 bases fitting TRBD2. V shed 3 bases and J 5 bases; nucleotides not matched to a gene: 5. The CDR3 length is 14 residues. Germline V gene data show CDR1 as SEHNR and CDR2 as FQNEAQ (reference sequence). The DNA of the CDR3 is TGTGCCAGCAGCTTGGCGGGGGGACACGAGACCCAGTACTTC. Its translation: CASSLAGGHETQYF.

V and J are TRBV5-6 and TRBJ1-2; D is ambiguous. The V end lost 3 bases, the J end lost 2 bases, and 5 bases lay between the germline ends. Germline lookup yields CDR1 SGHDT and CDR2 YYEEEE. The CDR3 runs 12 residues. CDR3 coding DNA: TGTGCCAGCAGCTCCCGGAACTATGGCTACACCTTC. This codes for CASSSRNYGYTF.

J is TRBJ2-4 and V is TRBV6-1, with 10 bases identical to TRBD1. This CDR3 comprises 13 residues. Germline lookup yields CDR1 MNHNS and CDR2 SASEGT. V lost 6 bases, J lost 7 bases, and 3 bases stayed unmatched. The CDR3 DNA sequence: TGTGCCAGCAGAGGACAGGGGGGCAACATTCAGTACTTC. Encoded protein: CASRGQGGNIQYF.

DNA of the CDR3: TGTGCCAGCAGGCTCCGGGGGACGAGGACTGAAGCTTTCTTT. Encoded protein: CASRLRGTRTEAFF. V usage is TRBV2 and J usage is TRBJ1-1, with D possibly matching TRBD1 (5 bases). The germline gives CDR1 SNHLY, CDR2 FYNNEI. The CDR3 has 14 residues. Deletions cut 6 bases from V and 5 bases from J, with 16 bases between.

CDR3 region: CSVEVGRGSSYNEQFF. CDR3 DNA sequence: TGCAGCGTTGAAGTAGGTCGTGGGAGCTCCTACAATGAGCAGTTCTTC. This sequence joins TRBV29-1 and TRBJ2-1; a weak D match, TRBD2 (5 bases). V was cut by 1 base and J by 0 bases, with 13 bases left in between. The CDR3 extends over 16 amino acids. Germline V gene lookup returns CDR1 SQVTM and CDR2 ANQGSEA.

The J gene is TRBJ2-4, the V gene TRBV28; D is unresolved. The V gene's germline CDR1 is MDHEN and CDR2 SYDVKM. The CDR3 runs 16 residues. Trimming removed 1 base at V and 0 bases at J, with 10 bases between. In nucleotides, the CDR3 is TGTGCCAGCAGTTTATTTAGAGGTCTAGCCAAAAACATTCAGTACTTC. It codes for CASSLFRGLAKNIQYF.

This chain connects TRBV30 to TRBJ1-6; D uncertain. V lost 2 bases to trimming and J lost 6 bases, with 11 bases between them. This CDR3 comprises 14 residues. Germline loops: CDR1 GTSNPN, CDR2 SVGIG (reference sequence). The CDR3 loop reads CAWSLDPTNSPLHF. The CDR3 DNA follows: TGTGCCTGGAGTCTTGATCCGACTAATTCACCCCTCCACTTT.

The chain couples TRBV9 to TRBJ2-5; no definite D call. Germline V CDR1 and CDR2: SGDLS, YYNGEE. The CDR3 loop spans 14 amino acids. V was shortened by 2 bases and J by 4 bases, with 12 bases between the two germline ends. For the CDR3, the DNA is TGTGCCAGCAGCGTCCGGGCTCTTGGAGAGACCCAGTACTTC. It translates to CASSVRALGETQYF. Full variable domain (missing parts from reference TRBV9 and TRBJ2-5): DSGVTQTPKHLITATGQRVTLRCSPRSGDLSVYWYQQSLDQGLQFLIQYYNGEERAKGNILERFSAQQFPDLHSELNLSSLELGDSALYFCASSVRALGETQYFGPGTRLLVL.

The chain has TRBV18 and TRBJ2-7; D ambiguous. V dropped 4 bases and J dropped 0 bases, with 16 bases sitting between them. The CDR3 sequence is 16 residues long. Germline CDR1 and CDR2: KGHSH and LQKENI. In nucleotides, the CDR3 is TGTGCCAGCTCACGGGATAAGACACTTACCTCCTACGAGCAGTACTTC. It encodes CASSRDKTLTSYEQYF.

The chain joins TRBV10-3 to TRBJ2-7; 11 nucleotides line up with TRBD2. In germline, CDR1 is ENHRY, CDR2 SYGVKD. The CDR3 has 14 residues. After removal of 5 bases from V and 4 bases from J, the junction contained 4 bases not matched to a gene. The CDR3 region has the DNA TGTGCCATCAGTATAGCGGGAGGGTTGTACGAGCAGTACTTC. Protein sequence: CAISIAGGLYEQYF.

The CDR3 DNA sequence: TGTGCCAGCAGTAAAACAGGGCCGAGCTCTGGAAACACCATATATTTT. It yields the protein CASSKTGPSSGNTIYF. The chain couples TRBV2 to TRBJ1-3, with D maybe TRBD1 (6 bases). The CDR3 length is 16 residues. V was clipped by 5 bases and J by 0 bases, with 14 bases between them. Germline-derived CDR1 and CDR2 are SNHLY and FYNNEI.

J is TRBJ2-3 and V is TRBV6-1; TRBD1 matches at 10 bases. This CDR3 has 15 amino acids. Trimming cost V 5 bases and J 5 bases; bases outside gene matches: 7. Germline V lookup: CDR1 MNHNS, CDR2 SASEGT. CDR3 protein: CASSPDRGLLDTQYF. CDR3 DNA: TGTGCCAGCAGTCCTGACAGGGGGCTTTTAGATACGCAGTATTTT.

The chain recombines TRBV6-1 with TRBJ2-1, with TRBD2 matching over 8 bases. The germline gives CDR1 MNHNS, CDR2 SASEGT. V gave up 7 bases and J gave up 0 bases; unmatched junction bases: 5. The CDR3 covers 15 residues. The chain's CDR3 is CASKIAGSSYNEQFF. CDR3 nucleotide sequence: TGTGCCAGCAAGATAGCGGGAAGCTCCTACAATGAGCAGTTCTTC.

V gene TRBV12-2 combines with J gene TRBJ2-3; the table's TRBD2 call for D was not verified on the DNA. TRBV12-2 corresponds to a pseudogene. The CDR3 runs to 14 residues. In DNA form, the CDR3 reads TGTGCAAGTCGCCTCCAGCGGGAGATAGATACGCAGTATTTT. Encoded protein: CASRLQREIDTQYF.